The 9 T cell receptor beta chains reported below all come from one sample, sequenced in a study of T cells after yellow fever vaccination. TCRdb reanalysed the 5' RACE reads using MiXCR and keeps one entry per CDR3 protein. The sample carries around 600,000 distinct CDR3 sequences, about 12% recorded once. The sample in question was PBMCs, obtained on the day of the yellow fever booster vaccination. These receptor sequences come from a man aged 25-45 years who received the YFV17D yellow fever vaccine.

The genes are TRBV3-1 and TRBJ2-3; 8 nucleotides agree with TRBD2. V lost 4 bases, J lost 0 bases, and 3 bases stayed unmatched. Germline V gives CDR1 LGHDT, CDR2 YNNKEL (reference sequence). The CDR3 consists of 15 residues. CDR3: CASSPLAVSTDTQYF. CDR3 nucleotide sequence: TGTGCCAGCAGCCCACTAGCGGTAAGCACAGATACGCAGTATTTT.

This clonotype was detected only a few times. As DNA, the CDR3 is TGTGCCAGCAGTTATAACTGGCTAACCCGGGGGGAGACCCAGTACTTC. This gives the protein CASSYNWLTRGETQYF. This chain uses TRBV6-5 with TRBJ2-5; the D gene is possibly TRBD2 (6 bases). The ends were cut back, 3 bases at V and 5 bases at J, with 19 bases in the middle. This CDR3 spans 16 amino acids. CDR1 is MNHEY and CDR2 is SVGAGI in the germline V gene.

This clonotype was counted between two and nine times. The gene calls are TRBV30 and TRBJ1-2, with 10 bases aligning to TRBD1. V lost 5 bases to trimming and J lost 6 bases; unmatched junction nucleotides: 9. The CDR3 consists of 14 residues. Germline loops: CDR1 GTSNPN, CDR2 SVGIG (reference sequence). The CDR3 protein is CAWAPGTGEHGYTF. CDR3 sequence (DNA): TGTGCCTGGGCCCCCGGGACAGGGGAGCATGGCTACACCTTC.

This sequence joins TRBV5-1 and TRBJ2-1, with TRBD1 identical over 10 bases. This CDR3 spans 16 amino acids. Germline V gene sequence: CDR1 SGHRS, CDR2 YFSETQ. The V gene end was trimmed by 1 base and the J gene end by 4 bases; junction bases not matched to a gene: 5. The CDR3 DNA reads TGCGCCAGCAGCTTGAGGGACAGGGGTCTGTACAATGAGCAGTTCTTC. As protein: CASSLRDRGLYNEQFF.

This clonotype was recorded a few times. The chain is built from TRBV20-1 and TRBJ2-3; 11 nucleotides match TRBD2. From germline, CDR1 is DFQATT and CDR2 SNEGSKA (reference sequence). With V trimmed by 2 bases and J by 5 bases, 9 bases remained unmatched. The CDR3 spans 16 residues. CDR3 in DNA: TGCAGTGCTAGAATTGGAACTAGCGGGAGATTAGATACGCAGTATTTT. Protein product: CSARIGTSGRLDTQYF.

The chain recombines TRBV6-2 or TRBV6-3 with TRBJ1-5; D gene ambiguous. Per germline, CDR1 MNHEY and CDR2 SVGEGT. The CDR3 runs to 13 residues. V shed 7 bases and J shed 7 bases, with 14 bases lying between them. CDR3 protein: CASTSTRPQPQHF. CDR3 nucleotide sequence: TGTGCCAGCACCTCCACCCGGCCGCAGCCCCAGCATTTT.

This clonotype was seen at least ten times. The chain has TRBV5-6 and TRBJ2-1; D remains ambiguous. The V and J ends lost 1 base and 4 bases respectively, with 18 bases between them. Germline V gene lookup returns CDR1 SGHDT and CDR2 YYEEEE. This CDR3 is 17 amino acids long. The CDR3, as DNA: TGTGCCAGCAGCTTGTTACCGATCTACGGAAGGTACAATGAGCAGTTCTTC. Translated, it gives CASSLLPIYGRYNEQFF.

The V call is TRBV11-2, the J call TRBJ2-1; D uncertain. The germline V gene has CDR1 SGHAT and CDR2 FQNNGV. This CDR3 region has 15 residues. Trimming shortened V by 4 bases and J by 5 bases, and 15 bases separated the two germline ends. CDR3 region: CASSSSTSMHNEQFF. Written as DNA, the CDR3 is TGTGCCAGCAGCTCCTCGACTTCGATGCACAATGAGCAGTTCTTC.

This clonotype was recorded a few times. The V and J genes are TRBV6-1 and TRBJ2-2, with 10 nucleotides matching TRBD2. The CDR3 extends over 18 amino acids. V dropped 2 bases and J dropped 6; count of bases not matched to a gene: 12. Germline loops: CDR1 MNHNS, CDR2 SASEGT. CDR3 nucleotide sequence: TGTGCCAGCAGTGAACCCCGCACTAGCGGGAACGGGGCCGGGGAGCTGTTTTTT. Translation gives CASSEPRTSGNGAGELFF.